These 28 T cell receptor beta chains originate from one sample sequenced in a study of T cell clusters in autoimmune cytopenias. TRB was amplified by touch-down multiplex PCR, primer pools A and B combined. With the multiplex PCR reads reprocessed, TCRdb shows one record per CDR3 protein and no DNA. The sample has 6,800 or so distinct CDR3 sequences. Approximately 36,000 genome equivalents of blood DNA were amplified for TRB. In addition, the sample was reused for a study of T cell repertoires in aging, cancer and after chemotherapy.

The sample taken for sequencing was peripheral blood. The receptors stem from a human donor in good health.

According to its frequency, this clonotype is medium-sized. The chain joins TRBV5-4 to TRBJ2-7. CDR3 length: 14 residues. From germline, CDR1 is SGHNT and CDR2 YYREEE (reference sequence). The CDR3 here is CASSLEQNSYEQYF.

The chain carries TRBV12-3 or TRBV12-4 and TRBJ2-7; TCRdb names TRBD2, which stays unverified in the absence of DNA. This CDR3 has 15 amino acids. The CDR3 loop is CASSLSAASSYEQYF.

This clonotype shows up as medium-sized (0.01 to 0.1%) by frequency. This rearrangement joins TRBV19 to TRBJ2-1; the D call from TCRdb, TRBD2, cannot be confirmed without DNA. Germline assignment: CDR1 LNHDA and CDR2 SQIVND (reference sequence). This CDR3 contains 17 residues. CDR3 residues: CASSITVAGSSYNEQFF.

In terms of frequency, this clonotype is medium-sized (0.01 to 0.1%). This chain uses TRBV19 with TRBJ2-2; TCRdb's assignment of TRBD1 cannot be checked, as there is no DNA. The CDR3 is 12 residues long. Germline V gives CDR1 LNHDA, CDR2 SQIVND (reference sequence). Here the CDR3 reads CATQGEAGELFF.

The chain links TRBV11-2 to TRBJ2-2; there is no DNA to check the TCRdb D call of TRBD1. This CDR3 is 15 amino acids long. CDR1 and CDR2 from the germline V gene are SGHAT and FQNNGV. Here the CDR3 reads CASSVNGGAPGELFF.

This clonotype is medium-sized by frequency. The V and J genes are TRBV19 and TRBJ2-5; TCRdb names TRBD2, which stays unverified in the absence of DNA. The CDR3 consists of 13 residues. Germline CDR1 LNHDA, CDR2 SQIVND (reference sequence). The CDR3 sequence is CASSRGLAETQYF.

This CDR3 reads CASSIAGKEYQPQHF. V gene TRBV19 combines with J gene TRBJ1-5. The CDR3 extends over 15 amino acids. CDR1 and CDR2 (germline): LNHDA, SQIVND (reference sequence). The entire variable domain, with the rest obtained from reference TRBV19 and TRBJ1-5, is as follows: DGGITQSPKYLFRKEGQNVTLSCEQNLNHDAMYWYRQDPGQGLRLIYYSQIVNDFQKGDIAEGYSVSREKKESFPLTVTSAQKNPTAFYLCASSIAGKEYQPQHFGDGTRLSIL.

The chain is built from TRBV19 and TRBJ1-1. Germline-derived CDR1 and CDR2 are LNHDA and SQIVND (reference sequence). This CDR3 has 15 amino acids. CDR3 sequence: CASSGGGVRNTEAFF.

This CDR3 reads CATLSGAGGDYGYTF. The V gene is TRBV19, the J gene TRBJ1-2; TCRdb indicates TRBD1, and absent DNA this call remains unverified. This CDR3 contains 15 residues. Germline assignment: CDR1 LNHDA and CDR2 SQIVND (reference sequence).

The chain couples TRBV4-3 to TRBJ1-3; the D call of TRBD1 rests on TCRdb alone, since no DNA is present to check it. Germline V CDR1 and CDR2: LGHNA, YSLEER. The CDR3 runs to 17 residues. This chain's CDR3 is CASSQDSTGRSGNTIYF.

Frequency places this clonotype as medium-sized. This chain joins TRBV15 and TRBJ2-1. Germline CDR1 and CDR2: LNHNV and YYDKDF (reference sequence). The CDR3 is made up of 12 amino acids. The CDR3: CASANPYNEQFF. Complete variable domain (other parts from reference TRBV15 and TRBJ2-1): DAMVIQNPRYQVTQFGKPVTLSCSQTLNHNVMYWYQQKSSQAPKLLFHYYDKDFNNEADTPDNFQSRRPNTSFCFLDIRSPGLGDTAMYLCASANPYNEQFFGPGTRLTVL.

This chain connects TRBV5-4 to TRBJ2-3. The CDR3 totals 15 residues. Looked up from germline, CDR1 is SGHNT and CDR2 is YYREEE (reference sequence). The CDR3 loop reads CASSPTTRRTDTQYF.

The chain couples TRBV12-3 or TRBV12-4 to TRBJ2-5; TCRdb lists TRBD1, though no DNA is available to test this call. The CDR3 covers 13 residues. The CDR3 region is CASSPRGRKTQYF.

The chain employs TRBV15 and TRBJ1-5; the TCRdb call, TRBD1, lacks DNA for checking. The CDR3 runs to 12 residues. Germline V gene lookup returns CDR1 LNHNV and CDR2 YYDKDF (reference sequence). The CDR3 loop reads CATRGANQPQHF.

In terms of frequency, this clonotype is medium-sized (0.01 to 0.1%). V is TRBV19 and J is TRBJ2-7; as DNA is missing, the TRBD1 call by TCRdb cannot be tested. The CDR3 has 15 residues. The V gene's germline CDR1 is LNHDA and CDR2 SQIVND (reference sequence). The CDR3: CASSKQQGSSYEQYF.

This clonotype is deemed medium-sized by its frequency. The chain couples TRBV6-5 to TRBJ2-5; the TRBD2 assignment by TCRdb is unverifiable without DNA. Germline V lookup: CDR1 MNHEY, CDR2 SVGAGI. The CDR3 is made up of 16 amino acids. CDR3 loop: CASSYSGTSGEETQYF.

This chain connects TRBV5-6 to TRBJ2-7. This CDR3 has 15 amino acids. The germline V gene encodes CDR1 SGHDT and CDR2 YYEEEE. CDR3 sequence reads: CASSLGVVIYYEQYF.

The chain links TRBV5-6 to TRBJ1-5; the TRBD1 assignment by TCRdb is unverifiable without DNA. This CDR3 is 16 amino acids long. Germline CDR1 SGHDT, CDR2 YYEEEE. The CDR3 sequence: CASSLGGVLSNQPQHF.

The rearrangement joins TRBV6-5 to TRBJ1-5; there is no DNA to check the TCRdb D call of TRBD1. Germline CDR1 reads MNHEY; CDR2 reads SVGAGI. This CDR3 has 13 amino acids. The CDR3 here is CASSYGRGRPQHF.

This clonotype registers large by frequency. V usage is TRBV29-1 and J usage is TRBJ2-7; the D call of TRBD1 rests on TCRdb alone, since no DNA is present to check it. CDR1 is SQVTM and CDR2 is ANQGSEA in the germline V gene. The CDR3 runs to 13 residues. CDR3 region: CSVEGEQGFEQYF.

Judged by frequency, this clonotype is medium-sized (0.01 to 0.1%). The chain employs TRBV18 and TRBJ2-6; no DNA is available, so the TRBD1 call from TCRdb remains unchecked. Germline V gene sequence: CDR1 KGHSH, CDR2 LQKENI. The CDR3 runs 16 residues. The CDR3 protein is CASSPSGFAGANVLTF.

This clonotype is deemed medium-sized (0.01 to 0.1%) by its frequency. This chain connects TRBV19 to TRBJ1-1. Germline-derived CDR1 and CDR2 are LNHDA and SQIVND (reference sequence). The CDR3 extends over 11 amino acids. The CDR3 here is CASMKDVKAFF.

Considering frequency, this clonotype is medium-sized. The gene calls are TRBV15 and TRBJ1-5; TCRdb's D call of TRBD1 is untestable without DNA. Germline CDR1 reads LNHNV; CDR2 reads YYDKDF (reference sequence). The CDR3 is made up of 17 amino acids. The CDR3 region is CATSSPRGGLDNQPQHF.

This clonotype counts as medium-sized by frequency. The CDR3 region is CASSEAGDEQFF. V and J are TRBV6-1 and TRBJ2-1. Germline-derived CDR1 and CDR2 are MNHNS and SASEGT. The CDR3 consists of 12 residues.

The chain combines TRBV30 with TRBJ1-5. Germline V CDR1 and CDR2: GTSNPN, SVGIG (reference sequence). The CDR3 totals 13 residues. The CDR3: CAWSGGVNQPQHF.

This clonotype registers medium-sized by frequency. The rearrangement uses TRBV19 and TRBJ1-5; TCRdb reports TRBD1, a call that lacks DNA to check it against. From germline, CDR1 is LNHDA and CDR2 SQIVND (reference sequence). The CDR3 length is 16 residues. CDR3: CASRGDRGRFNQPQHF.

The chain joins TRBV19 to TRBJ1-1; absent DNA, TCRdb's TRBD1 call cannot be checked. The CDR3 length is 12 residues. The V gene's germline CDR1 is LNHDA and CDR2 SQIVND (reference sequence). CDR3 sequence reads: CASQGSDTEAFF. Supplemented by reference TRBV19 and TRBJ1-1, the full variable domain reads DGGITQSPKYLFRKEGQNVTLSCEQNLNHDAMYWYRQDPGQGLRLIYYSQIVNDFQKGDIAEGYSVSREKKESFPLTVTSAQKNPTAFYLCASQGSDTEAFFGQGTRLTVV.

By frequency, this clonotype is medium-sized. V and J are TRBV29-1 and TRBJ1-1. The CDR3 covers 11 residues. From germline, CDR1 is SQVTM and CDR2 ANQGSEA. CDR3 amino acids: CSVVRKTEAFF.